The 26 T cell receptor beta chains below all came from one sample that was sequenced in a study of T cells in Graves' hyperthyroidism and ophthalmopathy. Regions amplified from RNA transcripts were the TCR beta CDR3 regions. During a first-round RT-PCR of the TCR CDR3, the HTBI primer set was used. MiXCR, run by TCRdb on the multiplex PCR reads, gives a single entry per CDR3 protein. The table records roughly 570,000 distinct CDR3 sequences, 40% to 55% of them present only once. Material for sequencing was peripheral blood or thyroid tissue (not recorded which). These receptors all stem from an adult woman with Graves' disease, either hyperthyroidism or ophthalmopathy (not recorded which).

This clonotype was detected many times. The rearrangement joins TRBV7-8 to TRBJ1-3, with a possible D match to TRBD1 (5 bases). This CDR3 has 17 amino acids. Germline loops: CDR1 SGHVS, CDR2 FQNEAQ. Trimming removed 1 base at V and 0 bases at J, with 13 bases between. The CDR3 loop is CASSLDRRAHSGNTIYF. The CDR3 DNA is TGTGCCAGCAGCTTAGACCGCAGGGCCCACTCTGGAAACACCATATATTTT.

The chain combines TRBV6-5 with TRBJ2-5, with a tentative D call TRBD2 (6 bases). The germline CDR1 and CDR2 sequences are MNHEY and SVGAGI. The CDR3 is 17 residues long. Trimming stripped 2 bases from V and 4 bases from J, with 20 bases between. The CDR3 here is CASSYTRVGGVGETQYF. The CDR3 nucleotides are TGTGCCAGCAGTTACACAAGGGTCGGGGGTGTGGGAGAGACCCAGTACTTC.

This clonotype was seen only once. The V gene is TRBV29-1, the J gene TRBJ2-7; D is unresolved. Germline CDR1 SQVTM, CDR2 ANQGSEA. The CDR3 length is 11 residues. Deletions cut 1 base from V and 7 bases from J, with 8 bases between. The CDR3 DNA sequence: TGCAGCGTTGAAGGGGCGTCGGAGCAGTACTTC. It translates to CSVEGASEQYF.

The chain recombines TRBV10-3 with TRBJ1-6; D might be TRBD1 (6 bases). V was shortened by 3 bases and J by 6 bases, with 12 bases between the two germline ends. The CDR3 length is 15 residues. CDR1 is ENHRY, CDR2 SYGVKD, per germline. The CDR3 DNA sequence: TGTGCCATCAGTGAAGGGGGAGCAGCTAATTCACCCCTCCACTTT. Residues: CAISEGGAANSPLHF.

This clonotype was detected many times. V is TRBV19 and J is TRBJ2-7; D is possibly TRBD2 (5 bases). Trimming took 3 bases from V and 3 from J, leaving 12 bases between them. CDR3 length equals 14 residues. Germline loops: CDR1 LNHDA, CDR2 SQIVND (reference sequence). CDR3 DNA sequence: TGTGCCAGTAGTATTAAGGACTGGTACTACGAGCAGTACTTC. It is translated as CASSIKDWYYEQYF.

The chain employs TRBV29-1 and TRBJ1-2, with 7 bases that match TRBD1. CDR1 is SQVTM, CDR2 ANQGSEA, per germline. The CDR3 is made up of 14 amino acids. V was pared by 6 bases and J by 1 base, with 8 bases of the junction left unmatched. This CDR3 reads CSVADRRFNYGYTF. In DNA, the CDR3 is TGCAGCGTCGCGGACAGGCGCTTTAACTATGGCTACACCTTC.

The chain joins TRBV13 to TRBJ1-1; D remains unclear. CDR1 and CDR2 (germline): PRHDT, FYEKMQ (reference sequence). Trimming removed 1 base from V and 3 bases from J, with 6 bases in between. This CDR3 region has 13 residues. The CDR3 sequence is CASSLARYTEAFF. CDR3 bases: TGTGCCAGCAGCTTAGCCCGTTACACTGAAGCTTTCTTT. Complete variable domain (other parts from reference TRBV13 and TRBJ1-1): AAGVIQSPRHLIKEKRETATLKCYPIPRHDTVYWYQQGPGQDPQFLISFYEKMQSDKGSIPDRFSAQQFSDYHSELNMSSLELGDSALYFCASSLARYTEAFFGQGTRLTVV.

The chain is built from TRBV10-3 and TRBJ1-3, with TRBD1 as a possible D gene (6 bases). The V gene lost 6 bases and the J gene lost 4 bases, with 13 bases spanning the gap. Germline lookup yields CDR1 ENHRY and CDR2 SYGVKD. CDR3 length: 14 amino acids. DNA for the CDR3: TGTGCCATCAGCTACGGACAGAAAGGAAACACCATATATTTT. It encodes CAISYGQKGNTIYF.

The table lists this clonotype with many counts. The J gene is TRBJ1-6, the V gene TRBV12-3 or TRBV12-4; D remains ambiguous. This CDR3 has 12 amino acids. The V gene lost 2 bases and the J gene lost 14 bases, with 10 bases spanning the gap. CDR3 DNA sequence: TGTGCCAGCAGTTTACGGGTTGGGGCCCTCCACTTT. Protein: CASSLRVGALHF.

This clonotype occurred a few times. The V call is TRBV6-6, the J call TRBJ1-5; 10 nucleotides line up with TRBD1. Per germline, CDR1 MNHNY and CDR2 SVGAGI (reference sequence). V was pared by 6 bases and J by 0 bases, with 2 bases of the junction left unmatched. The CDR3 length is 15 residues. The CDR3 protein is CASRGQGSSNQPQHF. The CDR3 DNA follows: TGTGCCAGCAGGGGACAGGGGAGTAGCAATCAGCCCCAGCATTTT.

This clonotype was counted between two and nine times. V and J are TRBV29-1 and TRBJ2-5; 11 bases align to TRBD2. There are 14 residues in the CDR3. Per germline, CDR1 SQVTM and CDR2 ANQGSEA. Trimming at V came to 7 bases and at J to 5 bases, leaving 9 bases not matched to a gene. In DNA form, the CDR3 reads TGCAGCGCCACTAGCGGGAGCAATGAGGAGACCCAGTACTTC. Protein sequence: CSATSGSNEETQYF.

In this sample, this clonotype turned up many times. CDR3 DNA: TGCGCCAGCAGCTTAGCAGTCAATCAGCCCCAGCATTTT. Its translation: CASSLAVNQPQHF. This chain links TRBV5-1 with TRBJ1-5; D call uncertain. Germline V lookup: CDR1 SGHRS, CDR2 YFSETQ. Trimming removed 2 bases at V and 3 bases at J, with 6 bases between. The CDR3 length is 13 residues.

At least ten counts were recorded for this clonotype. CDR3 sequence reads: CASSPLGTVKRGNIQYF. CDR3 nucleotide sequence: TGTGCCAGCAGCCCCCTCGGCACAGTCAAAAGGGGTAACATTCAGTACTTC. The chain couples TRBV7-9 to TRBJ2-4; D is possibly TRBD1 (5 bases). The CDR3 spans 17 residues. The germline V gene encodes CDR1 SEHNR and CDR2 FQNEAQ (reference sequence). Between the trimmed V and J ends, which lost 5 bases and 7 bases, there was a span of 24 bases.

The chain links TRBV27 to TRBJ2-7; perhaps D is TRBD1 or TRBD2 (5 bases each). This CDR3 region has 12 residues. V dropped 10 bases and J dropped 2 bases, with 12 bases sitting between them. Looked up from germline, CDR1 is MNHEY and CDR2 is SMNVEV (reference sequence). The CDR3 bases are TGTGCCACCGGGTGGGACCCCTACGAGCAGTACTTC. Its protein is CATGWDPYEQYF.

This clonotype has ten or more counts. This chain links TRBV4-1 with TRBJ2-2, with D uncertain. V was clipped by 6 bases and J by 8 bases, with 10 bases between them. The germline V gene has CDR1 MGHRA and CDR2 YSYEKL. This CDR3 contains 12 residues. The CDR3 loop reads CASRPVGGELFF. The CDR3 DNA reads TGCGCCAGCAGACCCGTTGGGGGGGAGCTGTTTTTT.

Many counts were recorded for this clonotype. The V call is TRBV20-1, the J call TRBJ2-2; TRBD2 aligns across 7 bases. V shed 5 bases, J shed 6 bases, and the junction held 9 bases outside the gene matches. Germline lookup yields CDR1 DFQATT and CDR2 SNEGSKA (reference sequence). This CDR3 spans 14 amino acids. The DNA of the CDR3 is TGCAGTGCTTCGTTGGCGGGAGTTCCCGGGGAGCTGTTTTTT. Translated: CSASLAGVPGELFF.

The chain uses TRBV7-9 and TRBJ2-3; D ambiguous. The CDR3 length is 14 residues. The V gene lost 3 bases and the J gene lost 5 bases, with 12 bases spanning the gap. Germline CDR1 and CDR2: SEHNR and FQNEAQ (reference sequence). CDR3 in amino acids: CASSFRMGEDTQYF. Here the CDR3 DNA reads TGTGCCAGCAGCTTCCGTATGGGCGAAGATACGCAGTATTTT.

This clonotype was observed many times. The chain employs TRBV6-5 and TRBJ2-7; a possible D gene is TRBD2 (6 bases). CDR1 is MNHEY, CDR2 SVGAGI, per germline. There are 14 residues in the CDR3. Deletions cut 8 bases from V and 3 bases from J, with 17 bases between. In DNA, the CDR3 is TGTGCCAGCTCGAGGGACTTAAAAGGCTACGAGCAGTACTTC. As protein: CASSRDLKGYEQYF.

The count of this clonotype is one. This chain uses TRBV20-1 with TRBJ1-2, with D uncertain. Germline-derived CDR1 and CDR2 are DFQATT and SNEGSKA (reference sequence). V shed 0 bases and J shed 7 bases, with 12 bases lying between them. The CDR3 has 13 amino acids. The CDR3 DNA reads as TGCAGTGCTAGAGAGGGGTATTTCCTTGGCTACACCTTC. Protein sequence: CSAREGYFLGYTF.

Worth noting for this clonotype: A read error may be the cause here, since a much bigger clone is one base away. The V gene is TRBV10-3, the J gene TRBJ2-7; D remains unclear. The CDR3 length is 12 residues. Germline V gene data show CDR1 as ENHRY and CDR2 as SYGVKD. Trimming left V 4 bases short and J 9 bases short, with 13 bases between. The DNA for the CDR3 is TGTGCCATCAGTGGAAGGGCAGTGGGGCAGTACTTC. This encodes CAISGRAVGQYF.

This clonotype appeared many times. The genes are TRBV12-3 or TRBV12-4 and TRBJ1-4; D is possibly TRBD1 (6 bases). Trimming took off 3 bases at V and 5 bases at J, with 13 bases between the two ends. The CDR3 is 15 amino acids. CDR3 sequence reads: CASSLGDTQNEKLFF. In DNA form, the CDR3 reads TGTGCCAGCAGTTTGGGGGACACCCAAAATGAAAAACTGTTTTTT.

The table lists this clonotype with many counts. V is TRBV2 and J is TRBJ2-5, with TRBD2 identical over 7 bases. Germline trimming cut 7 bases from V and 5 bases from J; bases unmatched to any gene: 16. Germline V CDR1 and CDR2: SNHLY, FYNNEI. The CDR3 extends over 16 amino acids. For the CDR3, the DNA is TGTGCCAGCACGGGACTAAATTATCCAAAACGGGAGACCCAGTACTTC. It encodes CASTGLNYPKRETQYF. The whole variable domain, remainder taken from reference TRBV2 and TRBJ2-5, is EPEVTQTPSHQVTQMGQEVILRCVPISNHLYFYWYRQILGQKVEFLVSFYNNEISEKSEIFDDQFSVERPDGSNFTLKIRSTKLEDSAMYFCASTGLNYPKRETQYFGPGTRLLVL.

V usage is TRBV29-1 and J usage is TRBJ1-2; tentatively, D is TRBD1 (6 bases). V shed 3 bases and J shed 7 bases, with 12 bases lying between them. The CDR3 covers 12 residues. Per germline, CDR1 SQVTM and CDR2 ANQGSEA. CDR3: CSVDRGGVGYTF. In nucleotides, the CDR3 is TGCAGCGTTGACAGGGGTGGCGTTGGCTACACCTTC.

This clonotype came up a few times. This chain uses TRBV12-3 or TRBV12-4 with TRBJ1-2; a weak D match, TRBD1 (6 bases). V dropped 6 bases and J dropped 14 bases, with 22 bases sitting between them. This CDR3 is 13 amino acids long. The CDR3: CASSSTGSHRGTF. Written as DNA, the CDR3 is TGTGCCAGCAGCTCAACAGGGTCCCACCGGGGGACCTTC.

A few counts support this clonotype. The chain joins TRBV7-3 to TRBJ2-5; the D is unclear. The CDR3 runs 13 residues. The ends were cut back, 0 bases at V and 7 bases at J, with 9 bases in the middle. Germline assignment: CDR1 SGHTA and CDR2 FQGTGA. In nucleotides, the CDR3 is TGTGCCAGCAGCTTAACTAGTGGTGGGACCCAGTACTTC. Protein sequence: CASSLTSGGTQYF.

Comment on this clonotype: The CDR3 ends on some other residue instead of the conserved phenylalanine or tryptophan, so this is likely a read error. The limits of the CDR3 on the DNA are not certain, so only TCRdb's listed CDR3 is given. V usage is TRBV15 and J usage is TRBJ2-6; the D call of TRBD1 is as the table states it, not checked on the DNA. CDR1 is LNHNV, CDR2 YYDKDF, per germline (reference sequence). 11 amino acids form the CDR3, both terminal residues included. CDR3 loop: CATSSGSQETV.